Listed below are T cell receptor beta chains from one sample, sequenced in a study of cytomegalovirus exposure and HLA in healthy donors. Method: immunoSEQ multiplex PCR; TCRdb's copy keeps in-frame clones and lacks some. The sample lists 120,000 or so clones, over 70% occurring once. Sequenced sample: PBMCs. These receptors all come from a woman in her late teens or twenties in good health and CMV-seronegative. CDR3s leave out the opening cysteine and the closing phenylalanine or tryptophan.

J gene: TRBJ1-2; V gene: TRBV5-6; CDR3 protein: ASSFRGVGYGYT
J gene: TRBJ1-1; V gene: TRBV2; CDR3 protein: ASISGEITEAF
J gene: TRBJ2-6; V gene: TRBV19; CDR3 protein: ASSNGQSSGANVLT
J gene: TRBJ2-7; V gene: TRBV27; CDR3 protein: ASSLDRGYEQY
J gene: TRBJ1-1; V gene: TRBV18; CDR3 protein: ASSPREGVTSNTEAF
J gene: TRBJ1-5; V gene: TRBV18; CDR3 protein: ASSPDREFNQPQH
J gene: TRBJ1-5; V gene: TRBV2; CDR3 protein: ASSAGTGMAQH
J gene: .; V gene: TRBV6-1; CDR3 protein: ASTAGVGEQY
J gene: TRBJ1-1; V gene: TRBV10-3; CDR3 protein: AISEQGARAEAF
J gene: TRBJ2-7; V gene: TRBV18; CDR3 protein: ASSPRRGPYEQY
J gene: TRBJ1-1; V gene: TRBV9; CDR3 protein: ASSVAGLGTEAF
J gene: TRBJ1-1; V gene: TRBV5-1; CDR3 protein: ASSSTSGLNTEAF
J gene: TRBJ1-1; V gene: TRBV27; CDR3 protein: ASSSGMNTEAF
J gene: TRBJ1-1; V gene: TRBV2; CDR3 protein: ASSESGGRITEAF
J gene: TRBJ2-3; V gene: TRBV5-1; CDR3 protein: ASSWGTSGSTDTQY
J gene: TRBJ2-7; V gene: TRBV5-4; CDR3 protein: ASSLGAGEGNDEQY
J gene: TRBJ2-6; V gene: TRBV7-3; CDR3 protein: ASSLGGTGANVLT
J gene: TRBJ1-3; V gene: TRBV19; CDR3 protein: ASINEVFSGNTIY
J gene: TRBJ2-5; V gene: TRBV28; CDR3 protein: ASSNHQGAETQY
J gene: TRBJ2-7; V gene: TRBV6-6; CDR3 protein: ASSPGGTGFNEQY
J gene: TRBJ1-2; V gene: TRBV21-1; CDR3 protein: ASSKREGRYGYT
J gene: TRBJ1-1; V gene: TRBV6-1; CDR3 protein: ASSPRRGAEAF
J gene: TRBJ1-2; V gene: TRBV5-6; CDR3 protein: ASSLLSGQGNYGYT
J gene: TRBJ2-7; V gene: TRBV23-1; CDR3 protein: ASSQANTGSSYEQY
J gene: .; V gene: TRBV15; CDR3 protein: ATSTGYHPEGEQY
J gene: TRBJ1-2; V gene: TRBV5-1; CDR3 protein: ASSLQGTVMEGYT
J gene: TRBJ1-1; V gene: TRBV4-3; CDR3 protein: ASSPDLGRGAF
J gene: TRBJ1-1; V gene: TRBV6-1; CDR3 protein: ASSWRRTQGS
J gene: TRBJ1-4; V gene: TRBV19; CDR3 protein: ASSVGQGYNEKLF
J gene: TRBJ2-1; V gene: TRBV6-6; CDR3 protein: ASRPLIGSFYNEQF
J gene: TRBJ2-1; V gene: TRBV6-5; CDR3 protein: ASRKEQGYNEQF
J gene: TRBJ2-7; V gene: TRBV6-6; CDR3 protein: ASSKGPRSWDYEQY
J gene: TRBJ1-5; V gene: TRBV23-1; CDR3 protein: ASPPVPGSNQPQH
J gene: TRBJ2-7; V gene: TRBV5-4; CDR3 protein: ASSLGGRASSYEQY
J gene: TRBJ2-3; V gene: TRBV29-1; CDR3 protein: SAVPGLHSTDTQY
J gene: TRBJ2-7; V gene: TRBV9; CDR3 protein: ASSIGQGAAEQY